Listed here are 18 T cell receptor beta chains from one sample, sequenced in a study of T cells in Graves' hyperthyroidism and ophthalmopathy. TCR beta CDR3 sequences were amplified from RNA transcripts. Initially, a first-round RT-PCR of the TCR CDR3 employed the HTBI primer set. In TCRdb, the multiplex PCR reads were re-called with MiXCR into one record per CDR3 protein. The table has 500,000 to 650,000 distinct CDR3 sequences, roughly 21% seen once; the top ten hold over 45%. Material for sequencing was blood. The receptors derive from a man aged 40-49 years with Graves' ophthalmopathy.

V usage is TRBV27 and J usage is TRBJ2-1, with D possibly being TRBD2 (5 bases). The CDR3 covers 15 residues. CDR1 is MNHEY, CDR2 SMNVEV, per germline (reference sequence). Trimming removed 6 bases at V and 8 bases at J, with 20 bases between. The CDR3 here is CASSPNPRGTDEQFF. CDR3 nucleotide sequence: TGTGCCAGCAGCCCAAACCCACGGGGTACCGATGAGCAGTTCTTC.

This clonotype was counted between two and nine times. CDR3 in DNA: TGTGCCAGCAGCCGCCGGATGGCCGGGACAGGGGATGGCTACACCTTC. This translates into CASSRRMAGTGDGYTF. This chain connects TRBV6-1 to TRBJ1-2; TRBD1 agrees at 10 bases. This CDR3 has 16 amino acids. Losses at the gene ends were 6 bases for V and 6 bases for J; bases not matched to a gene: 13. Per the germline V gene, CDR1 is MNHNS and CDR2 is SASEGT.

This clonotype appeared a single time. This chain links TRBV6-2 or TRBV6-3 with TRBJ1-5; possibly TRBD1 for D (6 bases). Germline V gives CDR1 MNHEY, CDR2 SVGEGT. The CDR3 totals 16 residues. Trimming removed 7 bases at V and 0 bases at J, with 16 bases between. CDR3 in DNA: TGTGCCAGCATAGCCAGGGGTTCTTATAGCAATCAGCCCCAGCATTTT. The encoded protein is CASIARGSYSNQPQHF.

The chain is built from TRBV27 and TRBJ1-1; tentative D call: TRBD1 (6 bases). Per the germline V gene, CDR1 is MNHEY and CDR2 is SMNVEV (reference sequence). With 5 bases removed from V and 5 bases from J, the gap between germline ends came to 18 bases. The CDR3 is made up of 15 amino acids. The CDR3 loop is CASSPISGVGTEAFF. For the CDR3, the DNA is TGTGCCAGCAGTCCTATTTCAGGGGTAGGGACTGAAGCTTTCTTT.

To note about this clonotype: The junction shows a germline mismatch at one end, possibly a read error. CDR3 residues: CASSLFAGAAYGQYF. In DNA, the CDR3 is TGTGCCAGCAGCTTATTCGCGGGAGCTGCTTACGGGCAGTACTTC. The chain carries TRBV7-2 and TRBJ2-7; 7 nucleotides match TRBD2. The CDR3 runs to 15 residues. Germline V lookup: CDR1 SGHTA, CDR2 FQGNSA.

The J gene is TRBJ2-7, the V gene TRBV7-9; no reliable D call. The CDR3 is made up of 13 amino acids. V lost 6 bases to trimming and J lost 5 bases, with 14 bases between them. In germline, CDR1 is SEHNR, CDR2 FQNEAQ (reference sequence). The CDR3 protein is CASSPRLGNEQYF. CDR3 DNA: TGTGCCAGCAGTCCCCGGCTCGGCAACGAGCAGTACTTC.

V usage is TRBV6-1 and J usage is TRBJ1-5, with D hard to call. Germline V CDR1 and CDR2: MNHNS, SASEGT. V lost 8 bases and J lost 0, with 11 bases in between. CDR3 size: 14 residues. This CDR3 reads CASQTSYSNQPQHF. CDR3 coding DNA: TGTGCCAGCCAAACCTCTTATAGCAATCAGCCCCAGCATTTT.

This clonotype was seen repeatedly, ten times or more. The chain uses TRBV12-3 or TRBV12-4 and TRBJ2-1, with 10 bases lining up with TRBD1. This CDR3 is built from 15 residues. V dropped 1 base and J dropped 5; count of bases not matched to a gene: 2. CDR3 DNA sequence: TGTGCCAGCAGTTTAGGACAGGGGGCGGACAATGAGCAGTTCTTC. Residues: CASSLGQGADNEQFF.

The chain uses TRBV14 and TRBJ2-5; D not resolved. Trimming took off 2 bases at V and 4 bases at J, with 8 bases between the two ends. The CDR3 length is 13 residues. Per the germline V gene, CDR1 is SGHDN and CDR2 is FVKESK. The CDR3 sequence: CASSQRVRETQYF. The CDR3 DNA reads TGTGCCAGCAGCCAACGGGTGAGAGAGACCCAGTACTTC.

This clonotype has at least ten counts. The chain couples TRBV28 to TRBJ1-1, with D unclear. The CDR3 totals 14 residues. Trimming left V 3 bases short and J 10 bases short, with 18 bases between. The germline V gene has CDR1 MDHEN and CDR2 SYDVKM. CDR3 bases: TGTGCCAGCAGTTTGGGTGAGGTCACCGCTAGAGCTTTCTTT. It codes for CASSLGEVTARAFF.

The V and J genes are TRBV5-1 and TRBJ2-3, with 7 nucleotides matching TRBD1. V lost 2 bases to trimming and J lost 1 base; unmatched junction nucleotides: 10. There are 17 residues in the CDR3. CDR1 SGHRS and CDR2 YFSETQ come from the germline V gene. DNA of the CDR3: TGCGCCAGCAGCTTCGGCCCTGTTGGACAGGGCACAGATACGCAGTATTTT. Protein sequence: CASSFGPVGQGTDTQYF. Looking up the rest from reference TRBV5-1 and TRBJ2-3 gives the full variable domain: KAGVTQTPRYLIKTRGQQVTLSCSPISGHRSVSWYQQTPGQGLQFLFEYFSETQRNKGNFPGRFSGRQFSNSRSEMNVSTLELGDSALYLCASSFGPVGQGTDTQYFGPGTRLTVL.

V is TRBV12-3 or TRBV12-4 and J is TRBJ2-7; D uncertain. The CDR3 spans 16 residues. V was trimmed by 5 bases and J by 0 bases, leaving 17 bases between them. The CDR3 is CASSPLDGGNSYEQYF. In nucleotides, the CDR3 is TGTGCCAGCAGTCCCCTAGATGGCGGCAACTCCTACGAGCAGTACTTC.

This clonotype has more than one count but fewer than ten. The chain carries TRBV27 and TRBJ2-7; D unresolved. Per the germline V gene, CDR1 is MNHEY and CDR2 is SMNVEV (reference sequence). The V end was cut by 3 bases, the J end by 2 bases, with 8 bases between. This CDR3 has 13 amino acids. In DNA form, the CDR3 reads TGTGCCAGCAGTTTGGGTCGGACCTACGAGCAGTACTTC. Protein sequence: CASSLGRTYEQYF.

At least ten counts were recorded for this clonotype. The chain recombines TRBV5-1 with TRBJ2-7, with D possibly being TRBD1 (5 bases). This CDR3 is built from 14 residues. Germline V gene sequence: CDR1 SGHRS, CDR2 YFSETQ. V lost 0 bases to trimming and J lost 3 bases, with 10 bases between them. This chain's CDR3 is CASSLGQPGYEQYF. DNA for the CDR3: TGCGCCAGCAGCTTGGGACAGCCGGGCTACGAGCAGTACTTC.

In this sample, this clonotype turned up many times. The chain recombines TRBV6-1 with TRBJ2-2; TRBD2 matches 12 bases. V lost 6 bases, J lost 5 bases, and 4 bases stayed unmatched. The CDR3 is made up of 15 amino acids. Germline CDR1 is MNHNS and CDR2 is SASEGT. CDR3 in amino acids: CASSQTSGGTGELFF. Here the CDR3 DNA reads TGTGCCAGCAGCCAGACTAGCGGGGGTACCGGGGAGCTGTTTTTT.

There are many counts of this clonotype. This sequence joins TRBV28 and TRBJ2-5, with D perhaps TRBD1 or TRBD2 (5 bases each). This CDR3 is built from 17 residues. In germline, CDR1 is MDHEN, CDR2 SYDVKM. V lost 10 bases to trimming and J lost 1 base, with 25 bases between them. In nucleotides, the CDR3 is TGTGCCATCCAAGAGGGCCCGAGGGGTTCGGGCCAAGAGACCCAGTACTTC. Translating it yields CAIQEGPRGSGQETQYF.

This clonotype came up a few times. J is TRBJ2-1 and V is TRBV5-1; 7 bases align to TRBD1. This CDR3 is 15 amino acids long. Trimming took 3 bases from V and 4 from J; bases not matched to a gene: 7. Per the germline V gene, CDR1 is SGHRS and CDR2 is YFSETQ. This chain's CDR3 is CASSSGTVAYNEQFF. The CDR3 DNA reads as TGCGCCAGCAGCTCCGGGACAGTTGCTTACAATGAGCAGTTCTTC.

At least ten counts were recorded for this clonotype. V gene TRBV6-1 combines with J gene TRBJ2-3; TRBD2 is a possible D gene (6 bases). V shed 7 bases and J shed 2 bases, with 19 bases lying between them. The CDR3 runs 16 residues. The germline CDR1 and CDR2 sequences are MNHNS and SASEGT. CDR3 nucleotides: TGTGCCAGCACAGTAGGTGGGGGGACCCACACAGATACGCAGTATTTT. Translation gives CASTVGGGTHTDTQYF.